The source of this TCR beta chain is a study of cytomegalovirus exposure and HLA in healthy donors. Germline lookup yields CDR1 MNHEY and CDR2 SVGAGI. CDR3 length equals 13 residues. V was shortened by 3 bases and J by 2 bases, with 7 bases between the two germline ends. Researchers ran the PCR with 60 Vbeta and 13 Jbeta primers. Libraries were prepared by immunoSEQ multiplex PCR; TCRdb keeps only in-frame clonotypes and omits some of them. This table has around 150,000 clones, 77% appearing once. The chain joins TRBV6-5 to TRBJ1-2; no firm D call. Input material: PBMCs. This receptor was identified in a woman in her forties or fifties in good health and CMV-seronegative. CDR3 coding DNA: TGTGCCAGCAGTTATGGCCAGAACTATGGCTACACCTTC. This translates into CASSYGQNYGYTF.